Reported below is one T cell receptor (beta chain). What it binds is not known. The record originates from a study of shared clonotypes between healthy human individuals. Measured with immunoSEQ multiplex PCR; TCRdb has only the in-frame clones, and not every one. The sample has some 2.4 million clones, over 85% seen once. Germline V gives CDR1 MNHNY, CDR2 SVGAGI (reference sequence). The ends lost 4 bases at V and 3 bases at J; junction bases unmatched: 11. The CDR3 is 16 residues long. General study findings and limits: Clonotype sharing among donors likely depends on sequencing depth.

The chain is built from TRBV6-6 and TRBJ2-7, with 8 bases matching TRBD1. The receptor comes from a man between 18 and 29 years old in good health. Some clones in this sample may be carry-over from other donors' samples. The source material was naive CD4+ T cells from PBMCs. Subset: CD45RA+ positively selected. The DNA of the CDR3 is TGTGCCAGCAGTTCTTGGACAGGGTTAGAGGTCTACGAGCAGTACTTC. This translates into CASSSWTGLEVYEQYF.